The clone carrying this TCR beta chain was counted only a few times. The sample belongs to a study of preoperative IRX-2 immunotherapy in early breast cancer. The repertoire was sequenced with immunoSEQ multiplex PCR; TCRdb's copy has only in-frame clones and lacks some. The table shows roughly 93,000 clones, with approximately 90% occurring only once. This CDR3 region has 16 residues. Trimming cost V 8 bases and J 0 bases, with 17 bases left between them. Per germline, CDR1 MNHGY and CDR2 SAAAGT. Treatment: preoperative locoregional IRX-2 cytokine immunotherapy. Preoperative locoregional IRX-2 cytokine immunotherapy was tested in the phase Ib source study.

V gene TRBV6-8 combines with J gene TRBJ1-5; tentative D call: TRBD1 (6 bases). This TCR was sampled from a human donor with breast cancer. The specimen was tumor tissue, collected after IRX-2 immunotherapy. CDR3 nucleotides: TGTGCCAGCTCCAGGGGTCGGCTAAATAGCAATCAGCCCCAGCATTTT. Translated: CASSRGRLNSNQPQHF.